These T cell receptor beta chains were read from a single sample in a study of T cell responses to AZD1222 COVID-19 vaccine. Method: immunoSEQ multiplex PCR; TCRdb's copy keeps in-frame clones and lacks some. This sample has 80,000 to 95,000 clones, with 60% to 80% found just once. The source was peripheral blood, collected on day 0 of AZD1222 vaccination. Receptors originate from an adult in good health. Both conserved end residues are part of each CDR3. D genes are given only for firm matches. The size field is filled for only some rows; it gives once, few, many or a size class.

TRBJ2-5	TRBV3-1/TRBV3-2	.	.	TGTGCCAGCACCCAGGGAAGGACCCGGGCCTTCCAAGAGACCCAGTACTTC	CASTQGRTRAFQETQYF
TRBJ2-5	TRBV11-2	.	.	TGTGCCAGCAGCTCTCAAGAGACCCAGTACTTC	CASSSQETQYF
TRBJ2-7	TRBV20-1	.	.	TGCAGTGCTAATGAGGGCGAGCAGTACTTC	CSANEGEQYF
TRBJ1-2	TRBV28	.	few	TGTGCCAGCAGTTCGACACGGGGGGCCGGGGAGGGCTACACCTTC	CASSSTRGAGEGYTF
TRBJ1-2	TRBV6-5	TRBD1	.	TGTGCCAGCAGTTACTCGATATACAGGGGTTCTTCTGGCTACACCTTC	CASSYSIYRGSSGYTF
TRBJ2-7	TRBV3-1/TRBV3-2	TRBD1	.	TGTGCCAGCAGCCAATCCTGGACAGGGAACTACGAGCAGTACTTC	CASSQSWTGNYEQYF
TRBJ2-6	TRBV7-2	TRBD1	few	TGTGCCAGCTCCCCTCAGGACAGGGGGCCCTCCTCTGGGGCCAACGTCCTGACTTTC	CASSPQDRGPSSGANVLTF
TRBJ1-1	TRBV27	.	.	TGTGCCAGCAGTTCCGTCAGGGGACCCCGAGGGGGAACTGAAGCTTTCTTT	CASSSVRGPRGGTEAFF
TRBJ2-3	TRBV6-2/TRBV6-3	.	.	TGTGCCAGCAGCCGAGATGGGGATACGCAGTATTTT	CASSRDGDTQYF
TRBJ2-7	TRBV30	.	.	TGTGCCTGGAGTGTATGGGGACATCTCTCCTACGAGCAGTACTTC	CAWSVWGHLSYEQYF